The rows below give T cell receptor beta chains drawn from one sample of a study of shared clonotypes between healthy human individuals. Method: immunoSEQ multiplex PCR; TCRdb's copy keeps in-frame clones and lacks some. The table lists about 610,000 clones, almost 97% of them singletons. Sequencing used naive CD4+ T cells sorted from blood. The receptors come from a woman aged 25 to 39 in good health. Both conserved end residues are part of each CDR3. A D gene is named only where the DNA matches it firmly. Part of the rows lack a size; the others show once, few, many or a class for expanded clones.

CDR3 protein: CASSLVGQGLTYEQYF; CDR3 DNA: TGTGCCAGCAGCTTAGTGGGCCAGGGTCTAACCTACGAGCAGTACTTC; D gene: .; clone size: .; J gene: TRBJ2-7; V gene: TRBV7-6
CDR3 protein: CASRPDSFYGYTF; CDR3 DNA: TGCGCCAGCAGACCGGACAGCTTTTATGGCTACACCTTC; D gene: .; clone size: .; J gene: TRBJ1-2; V gene: TRBV5-1
CDR3 protein: CASSFTSGSYEQYF; CDR3 DNA: TGCGCCAGCAGCTTCACTAGCGGGAGCTACGAGCAGTACTTC; D gene: TRBD2; clone size: .; J gene: TRBJ2-7; V gene: TRBV5-1
CDR3 protein: CASSSYRGIRETQYF; CDR3 DNA: TGTGCCAGCAGCTCCTACAGGGGGATCCGAGAGACCCAGTACTTC; D gene: TRBD1; clone size: once; J gene: TRBJ2-5; V gene: TRBV7-9
CDR3 protein: CAWSVPPRQPQHF; CDR3 DNA: TGTGCCTGGAGTGTTCCCCCTCGTCAGCCCCAGCATTTT; D gene: .; clone size: .; J gene: TRBJ1-5; V gene: TRBV30
CDR3 protein: CASSPGGAKNEQFF; CDR3 DNA: TGTGCCAGCAGCCCCGGTGGGGCAAAAAATGAGCAGTTCTTC; D gene: .; clone size: .; J gene: TRBJ2-1; V gene: TRBV7-2
CDR3 protein: CASSRESTGWDTQYF; CDR3 DNA: TGTGCCAGCAGCCGAGAGTCGACAGGGTGGGATACGCAGTATTTT; D gene: TRBD1; clone size: .; J gene: TRBJ2-3; V gene: TRBV7-2
CDR3 protein: CASSFGGHLSRQFF; CDR3 DNA: TGTGCCAGCAGTTTTGGGGGTCACTTGTCACGGCAGTTCTTC; D gene: .; clone size: .; J gene: TRBJ2-1; V gene: TRBV28
CDR3 protein: CASSTTGTSLYEQYF; CDR3 DNA: TGTGCCAGCAGCACTACCGGGACTAGTCTATACGAGCAGTACTTC; D gene: TRBD2; clone size: .; J gene: TRBJ2-7; V gene: TRBV13
CDR3 protein: CSVDLIVGGGYGYTF; CDR3 DNA: TGCAGCGTTGATTTGATCGTGGGGGGAGGGTATGGCTACACCTTC; D gene: .; clone size: .; J gene: TRBJ1-2; V gene: TRBV29-1
CDR3 protein: CASSERGLVGEKLFF; CDR3 DNA: TGTGCCAGCAGTGAAAGGGGGTTAGTTGGTGAAAAACTGTTTTTT; D gene: .; clone size: once; J gene: TRBJ1-4; V gene: TRBV6-1
CDR3 protein: CSVDRGHGTEAFF; CDR3 DNA: TGCAGCGTTGACAGGGGCCATGGGACTGAAGCTTTCTTT; D gene: .; clone size: .; J gene: TRBJ1-1; V gene: TRBV29-1
CDR3 protein: CAWSLVGSTDTQYF; CDR3 DNA: TGTGCCTGGAGTCTTGTGGGATCCACAGATACGCAGTATTTT; D gene: .; clone size: .; J gene: TRBJ2-3; V gene: TRBV30
CDR3 protein: CASSEQIAGVGNEQFF; CDR3 DNA: TGTGCCAGCAGTGAACAAATAGCGGGAGTGGGTAATGAGCAGTTCTTC; D gene: TRBD2; clone size: .; J gene: TRBJ2-1; V gene: TRBV6-1
CDR3 protein: CASSFSQGTPYEQYF; CDR3 DNA: TGTGCCAGCAGCTTTTCCCAGGGTACCCCCTACGAGCAGTACTTC; D gene: .; clone size: .; J gene: TRBJ2-7; V gene: TRBV5-5
CDR3 protein: CASSLAKRPTYNEQFF; CDR3 DNA: TGTGCCAGCAGCTTAGCTAAGCGGCCCACCTACAATGAGCAGTTCTTC; D gene: .; clone size: .; J gene: TRBJ2-1; V gene: TRBV11-2
CDR3 protein: CASSVSPFGGDEQFF; CDR3 DNA: TGTGCCAGCAGCGTATCCCCCTTTGGCGGGGATGAGCAGTTCTTC; D gene: .; clone size: .; J gene: TRBJ2-1; V gene: TRBV9
CDR3 protein: CASSWGDRNQETQYF; CDR3 DNA: TGCGCCAGCAGCTGGGGGGACAGAAACCAAGAGACCCAGTACTTC; D gene: .; clone size: once; J gene: TRBJ2-5; V gene: TRBV5-1
CDR3 protein: CASKKPGFNEKLFF; CDR3 DNA: TGTGCCAGCAAGAAACCGGGCTTTAATGAAAAACTGTTTTTT; D gene: .; clone size: .; J gene: TRBJ1-4; V gene: TRBV27
CDR3 protein: CASSQVANTGELFF; CDR3 DNA: TGTGCCAGCAGCCAAGTAGCGAACACCGGGGAGCTGTTTTTT; D gene: .; clone size: .; J gene: TRBJ2-2; V gene: TRBV14
CDR3 protein: CASSSLSGTDNEQFF; CDR3 DNA: TGTGCCAGCAGCTCCCTGAGCGGGACCGACAATGAGCAGTTCTTC; D gene: TRBD2; clone size: .; J gene: TRBJ2-1; V gene: TRBV11-2
CDR3 protein: CASSLAGDTGELFF; CDR3 DNA: TGCGCCAGCAGCTTGGCAGGGGACACCGGGGAGCTGTTTTTT; D gene: .; clone size: once; J gene: TRBJ2-2; V gene: TRBV5-1
CDR3 protein: CSLSRDYQETQYF; CDR3 DNA: TGCAGCTTATCACGGGACTACCAAGAGACCCAGTACTTC; D gene: .; clone size: once; J gene: TRBJ2-5; V gene: TRBV29-1
CDR3 protein: CASSVREVGYEQYF; CDR3 DNA: TGTGCCAGCAGCGTTCGGGAGGTTGGGTACGAGCAGTACTTC; D gene: TRBD2; clone size: .; J gene: TRBJ2-7; V gene: TRBV9
CDR3 protein: CASILAGDNTGELFF; CDR3 DNA: TGTGCCAGCATTCTGGCGGGAGACAACACCGGGGAGCTGTTTTTT; D gene: TRBD2; clone size: .; J gene: TRBJ2-2; V gene: TRBV27
CDR3 protein: CASSLWPDPKGGEQYF; CDR3 DNA: TGTGCCAGCAGCTTATGGCCGGACCCCAAGGGGGGCGAGCAGTACTTC; D gene: .; clone size: .; J gene: TRBJ2-7; V gene: TRBV7-8
CDR3 protein: CASSQGRQGVPQHF; CDR3 DNA: TGCGCCAGCAGCCAAGGCCGGCAGGGCGTACCCCAGCATTTT; D gene: .; clone size: few; J gene: TRBJ1-5; V gene: TRBV4-1
CDR3 protein: CASSFGQILNTEAFF; CDR3 DNA: TGTGCCAGCTCATTCGGACAGATCTTGAACACTGAAGCTTTCTTT; D gene: .; clone size: .; J gene: TRBJ1-1; V gene: TRBV18